One sample yielded the 24 T cell receptor beta chains listed below, sequenced in a study of CD8+ T cells in alopecia areata. Following extraction, RNA underwent reverse transcription to cDNA, which served as the sequencing template. Assay used: immunoSEQ multiplex PCR; TCRdb lists only in-frame clones, some missing. The sample carries some 220,000 clones, more than 45% recorded once. Regarding treatment: oral pan-JAK inhibitor, 5-10 mg twice daily. The sequences come from CD4+ T cells sorted from blood, collected at week 4, from a patient treated with tofacitinib. The receptors were gathered from a human donor with alopecia areata.

This chain uses TRBV9 with TRBJ2-7; 8 bases match TRBD2. Germline-derived CDR1 and CDR2 are SGDLS and YYNGEE. CDR3 length equals 15 residues. J gave up 5 bases and V 0 bases, and 7 bases lay outside the gene matches. CDR3 nucleotides: TGTGCCAGCAGCGTAGGTGCGGGGGGCCGGGACGAGCAGTACTTC. Translation: CASSVGAGGRDEQYF.

V is TRBV4-3 and J is TRBJ1-2; 9 bases map to TRBD1. CDR3 length: 15 residues. V gave up 4 bases and J gave up 9 bases; unmatched junction bases: 12. CDR1 and CDR2 (germline): LGHNA, YSLEER. CDR3: CASSRDGQGPRRYTF. The CDR3 bases are TGCGCCAGCAGCCGTGATGGACAGGGGCCGCGTCGCTACACCTTC.

In this sample, this clone turned up once. J is TRBJ2-6 and V is TRBV7-2; D is ambiguous. Trimming took off 4 bases at V and 0 bases at J, with 13 bases between the two ends. There are 17 residues in the CDR3. CDR1 SGHTA and CDR2 FQGNSA come from the germline V gene. CDR3 coding DNA: TGTGCCAGCAGCTCAGGCCAGGCCGCCTCTGGGGCCAACGTCCTGACTTTC. Translating gives CASSSGQAASGANVLTF. Complete variable domain (other parts from reference TRBV7-2 and TRBJ2-6): GAGVSQSPSNKVTEKGKDVELRCDPISGHTALYWYRQSLGQGLEFLIYFQGNSAPDKSGLPSDRFSAERTGGSVSTLTIQRTQQEDSAVYLCASSSGQAASGANVLTFGAGSRLTVL.

This chain links TRBV29-1 with TRBJ1-1, with D uncertain. CDR1 and CDR2 (germline): SQVTM, ANQGSEA. The CDR3 has 11 residues. The V and J ends lost 4 bases and 7 bases respectively, with 10 bases between them. CDR3 in amino acids: CSVAREHEAFF. The CDR3 DNA reads TGCAGCGTTGCCCGGGAGCATGAAGCTTTCTTT.

The chain uses TRBV27 and TRBJ1-1; 9 nucleotides align to TRBD1. Germline CDR1 reads MNHEY; CDR2 reads SMNVEV (reference sequence). Trimming removed 7 bases from V and 8 bases from J; junction bases left unmatched: 14. The CDR3 has 15 amino acids. The CDR3 nucleotides are TGTGCCAGCATTCCCGACCGGTTGGGGACAGGGGAAGCTTTCTTT. It is translated as CASIPDRLGTGEAFF.

The rearrangement uses TRBV27 and TRBJ2-1; D is undetermined. From germline, CDR1 is MNHEY and CDR2 SMNVEV (reference sequence). Trimming stripped 5 bases from V and 15 bases from J, with 20 bases between. This CDR3 has 13 amino acids. Here the CDR3 DNA reads TGTGCCAGCAGTATAAGAACGGACGTATCGCGGTTCTTC. Its translation: CASSIRTDVSRFF.

This clone has more than one count but fewer than ten. The V call is TRBV10-3, the J call TRBJ2-2; no firm D call. The V gene's germline CDR1 is ENHRY and CDR2 SYGVKD. Trimming shortened V by 3 bases and J by 4 bases, and 0 bases separated the two germline ends. The CDR3 is 11 amino acids. The CDR3 region is CAISDTGELFF. The CDR3 DNA reads TGTGCCATCAGTGACACCGGGGAGCTGTTTTTT.

This clone was seen only a few times. The chain is built from TRBV29-1 and TRBJ1-1; no reliable D call. V was trimmed by 4 bases and J by 1 base, leaving 10 bases between them. The CDR3 covers 13 residues. Germline CDR1 and CDR2: SQVTM and ANQGSEA. CDR3 bases: TGCAGCGTTGCGTCACATACGAACACTGAAGCTTTCTTT. Its translation is CSVASHTNTEAFF.

Ten or more counts support this clone. Other DNA sequences in this specimen translate into the identical CDR3. The genes are TRBV29-1 and TRBJ1-2; tentative D call: TRBD1 (5 bases). V lost 2 bases to trimming and J lost 2 bases, with 9 bases between them. CDR3 length: 13 amino acids. The V gene's germline CDR1 is SQVTM and CDR2 ANQGSEA. The CDR3 DNA reads TGCAGCGTTGAAAGGGGACCGAACTATGGCTACACCTTC. Its translation: CSVERGPNYGYTF.

V and J are TRBV30 and TRBJ2-7, with D perhaps being TRBD1 or TRBD2 (5 bases each). The CDR3 sequence is 13 residues long. Trimming took off 4 bases at V and 5 bases at J, with 15 bases between the two ends. Per the germline V gene, CDR1 is GTSNPN and CDR2 is SVGIG (reference sequence). The CDR3 is CAWNRGRNHEQYF. CDR3 nucleotide sequence: TGTGCCTGGAATAGGGGACGGAACCACGAGCAGTACTTC.

The V call is TRBV2, the J call TRBJ2-1; perhaps D is TRBD1 or TRBD2 (6 bases each). This CDR3 contains 15 residues. V lost 3 bases and J lost 9, with 18 bases in between. Looked up from germline, CDR1 is SNHLY and CDR2 is FYNNEI. This chain's CDR3 is CASSESGGPTTEQFF. The CDR3 coding sequence is TGTGCCAGCAGTGAGTCCGGGGGCCCTACGACTGAGCAGTTCTTC. The full variable domain, completed using reference TRBV2 and TRBJ2-1, is EPEVTQTPSHQVTQMGQEVILRCVPISNHLYFYWYRQILGQKVEFLVSFYNNEISEKSEIFDDQFSVERPDGSNFTLKIRSTKLEDSAMYFCASSESGGPTTEQFFGPGTRLTVL.

The rearrangement links TRBV5-6 to TRBJ2-2, with D possibly TRBD1 on 5 matching bases. The CDR3 has 16 residues. Germline lookup yields CDR1 SGHDT and CDR2 YYEEEE. V lost 3 bases to trimming and J lost 1 base, with 13 bases between them. CDR3 in amino acids: CASSSLPTVNTGELFF. CDR3 in DNA: TGTGCCAGCAGCTCACTACCGACAGTGAACACCGGGGAGCTGTTTTTT.

The chain links TRBV29-1 to TRBJ2-6, with 7 positions matching TRBD1. This CDR3 spans 17 amino acids. Germline CDR1 SQVTM, CDR2 ANQGSEA. The junction had 9 bases not matched to a gene; V was cut back by 4 bases and J by 0 bases. CDR3 coding DNA: TGCAGCGTTGCCTCGGGACAGCGAACCTCTGGGGCCAACGTCCTGACTTTC. It translates to CSVASGQRTSGANVLTF.

The gene calls are TRBV4-2 and TRBJ2-2, with a tentative D call TRBD2 (6 bases). CDR1 and CDR2 (germline): LGHNA, YNFKEQ. The ends were cut back, 3 bases at V and 11 bases at J, with 10 bases in the middle. This CDR3 contains 12 residues. The chain's CDR3 is CASSQRESELFF. CDR3 nucleotides: TGTGCCAGCAGCCAGCGGGAAAGCGAGCTGTTTTTT.

The J gene is TRBJ1-6, the V gene TRBV5-1, with D possibly TRBD1 on 6 matching bases. Trimming left V 1 base short and J 8 bases short, with 13 bases between. Germline-derived CDR1 and CDR2 are SGHRS and YFSETQ. There are 15 residues in the CDR3. CDR3 DNA sequence: TGCGCCAGCAGCTTGTCCAGGGGATTCGATTCACCCCTCCACTTT. Translated: CASSLSRGFDSPLHF.

Only a few counts were recorded for this clone. This rearrangement joins TRBV29-1 to TRBJ2-5, with 8 nucleotides matching TRBD2. This CDR3 has 14 residues. J gave up 4 bases and V 6 bases, and 10 bases lay outside the gene matches. Germline V gene sequence: CDR1 SQVTM, CDR2 ANQGSEA. CDR3 nucleotides: TGCAGCGTGTGGAAAAGCGGGGGAGTAGAGACCCAGTACTTC. Protein sequence: CSVWKSGGVETQYF.

The rearrangement uses TRBV30 and TRBJ2-7; D remains ambiguous. V dropped 3 bases and J dropped 2 bases, with 11 bases sitting between them. The germline V gene encodes CDR1 GTSNPN and CDR2 SVGIG (reference sequence). CDR3 length: 13 residues. The CDR3 loop reads CAWRQDKTYEQYF. DNA of the CDR3: TGTGCCTGGAGGCAGGATAAGACCTACGAGCAGTACTTC. Filled out from reference TRBV30 and TRBJ2-7, the complete variable domain reads SQTIHQWPATLVQPVGSPLSLECTVEGTSNPNLYWYRQAAGRGLQLLFYSVGIGQISSEVPQNLSASRPQDRQFILSSKKLLLSDSGFYLCAWRQDKTYEQYFGPGTRLTVT.

The V call is TRBV30, the J call TRBJ2-1; 8 nucleotides line up with TRBD1. V shed 5 bases and J 6 bases; nucleotides not matched to a gene: 12. The CDR3 has 15 amino acids. Germline CDR1 and CDR2: GTSNPN and SVGIG (reference sequence). The CDR3 loop reads CAWLYDRGKSNEQFF. The CDR3 coding sequence is TGTGCCTGGCTCTACGACAGGGGTAAGAGCAATGAGCAGTTCTTC. Combining the CDR3 with reference TRBV30 and TRBJ2-1 gives the whole variable domain SQTIHQWPATLVQPVGSPLSLECTVEGTSNPNLYWYRQAAGRGLQLLFYSVGIGQISSEVPQNLSASRPQDRQFILSSKKLLLSDSGFYLCAWLYDRGKSNEQFFGPGTRLTVL.

This clone came up a few times. This rearrangement joins TRBV29-1 to TRBJ2-1, with 8 bases lining up with TRBD2. The V and J ends lost 7 bases and 4 bases, in that order; junction bases with no gene match: 9. The CDR3 spans 14 residues. Germline V gives CDR1 SQVTM, CDR2 ANQGSEA. Here the CDR3 reads CSAEPSGPYNEQFF. The CDR3 DNA reads TGCAGCGCGGAACCTAGCGGGCCTTACAATGAGCAGTTCTTC.

The rearrangement links TRBV10-2 to TRBJ2-1; 11 bases align to TRBD2. Losses at the gene ends were 6 bases for V and 8 bases for J; bases not matched to a gene: 12. The germline gives CDR1 WSHSY, CDR2 SAAADI. The CDR3 spans 16 residues. In DNA, the CDR3 is TGCGCCAGCAGCGACAGGGGAGCTAGCGGGGGGTATGAGCAGTTCTTC. This codes for CASSDRGASGGYEQFF.

This clone was detected a few times. The chain combines TRBV7-2 with TRBJ1-4; TRBD1 agrees at 12 bases. The V gene's germline CDR1 is SGHTA and CDR2 FQGNSA. The CDR3 is 17 residues long. V lost 1 base to trimming and J lost 4 bases; unmatched junction nucleotides: 4. CDR3 region: CASSLGDRGLFNEKLFF. The CDR3 bases are TGTGCCAGCAGCTTAGGGGACAGGGGGCTCTTTAATGAAAAACTGTTTTTT. The entire variable domain, with the rest obtained from reference TRBV7-2 and TRBJ1-4, is as follows: GAGVSQSPSNKVTEKGKDVELRCDPISGHTALYWYRQSLGQGLEFLIYFQGNSAPDKSGLPSDRFSAERTGGSVSTLTIQRTQQEDSAVYLCASSLGDRGLFNEKLFFGSGTQLSVL.

CDR3 coding DNA: TGTGCCAGCAAGGGTACTAGCGGGGGCACAGATACGCAGTATTTT. Translation: CASKGTSGGTDTQYF. The rearrangement joins TRBV2 to TRBJ2-3, with 10 bases aligning to TRBD2. Germline-derived CDR1 and CDR2 are SNHLY and FYNNEI. The CDR3 is 15 residues long. Trimming cost V 7 bases and J 1 base; bases outside gene matches: 5.

This chain links TRBV7-2 with TRBJ2-7; D may correspond to TRBD1 or TRBD2 (5 bases each). The germline gives CDR1 SGHTA, CDR2 FQGNSA. V lost 5 bases to trimming and J lost 2 bases, with 16 bases between them. The CDR3 loop spans 15 amino acids. CDR3 in amino acids: CASSVTGTGPYEQYF. CDR3 in DNA: TGTGCCAGCAGCGTTACCGGGACGGGCCCCTACGAGCAGTACTTC.

The CDR3 is CASSSIAGGPKFF. CDR3 nucleotide sequence: TGTGCCAGCAGTTCGATAGCGGGGGGGCCGAAGTTCTTC. This sequence joins TRBV27 and TRBJ2-1; 11 positions agree with TRBD2. Trimming at V came to 4 bases and at J to 14 bases, leaving 7 bases not matched to a gene. The germline V gene has CDR1 MNHEY and CDR2 SMNVEV (reference sequence). CDR3 length equals 13 residues.